Sequencing of this TCR beta chain was carried out in a study of OX40 agonist ivuxolimab in advanced cancers. Regarding the research as a whole: The costimulatory receptor OX40 (CD134) was targeted by ivuxolimab, a fully human IgG2 agonistic monoclonal antibody. Intravenous ivuxolimab was administered to patients every 2 weeks at six dose levels: 0.01, 0.1, 0.3, 1.5, 3 and 10 mg/kg. Prior anti-PD-1, anti-PD-L1 or anti-CTLA-4 therapy was permitted, and 40% of dose-escalation patients had received checkpoint inhibitors. The paper covers the monotherapy dose-escalation part of the phase I ivuxolimab trial, which included N of about 51 patients. Three dose-escalation patients achieved partial responses, one with hepatocellular carcinoma and two with cutaneous melanoma. In the dose-escalation cohort, 70% to 85% of patients were male, and the mean age was roughly 60 years, with a range of about 20 to 90. Among the approximately 54 dose-escalation patients, around 19 had hepatocellular carcinoma, 15 melanoma, 9 renal cell carcinoma and 9 head and neck cancer. The purpose of peripheral TCRbeta sequencing was to test whether ivuxolimab changed TCR sequence diversity and led to clonal T-cell expansion.

Patients with a history of autoimmune disease or receiving systemic immunosuppression were excluded from the trial. Peripheral blood for TCR sequencing was collected from all dose cohorts at baseline, on cycle 4 day 1, and on cycle 7 day 1. Samples came from an open-label, multicenter, first-in-human phase I dose-escalation trial of ivuxolimab. Adults with locally advanced or metastatic head and neck squamous cell, hepatocellular, melanoma or renal cell carcinoma were enrolled in the trial. Before TCR sequencing, CD4+ T cells and CD8+ T cells from peripheral blood were sorted into separate populations. Here is what the overall study found, with its caveats: At doses of 0.1 to 3.0 mg/kg, clonal expansion of both CD4+ and CD8+ T cells in blood was seen between baseline and week 6. Low levels of normalized T-cell clonal expansion were also shown by some nonresponding patients. In the 0.1-3.0 mg/kg groups, partial responders were among the patients with the lowest normalized peripheral clonal expansion, particularly in CD8+ T cells. After ivuxolimab, CD8+ T cells had more expanded clones than CD4+ T cells on average. Antigen specificity was not determined for the clonally expanded peripheral T cells.

Genomic DNA was isolated from the sorted cells so that the TCRbeta CDR3 region could be sequenced. The immunoSEQ Assay was used for sequencing of TCRbeta CDR3 regions. Here the immuneACCESS table is served through TCRdb, limited to in-frame sequences with V and J called. Missing clones are a known gap in these copies; in checked studies unresolved V genes cover under half, and the rest lacks a known reason. The sample table contains about 14,000 clones; only one count was recorded for 80% of them. Of the sample, around a fifth is held by the ten largest clones. On this clone itself: Its cognate antigen has yet to be identified. No quality values exist for individual bases; no much larger clone is one base distant.

The germline V gene gives CDR1 as MDHEN and CDR2 as SYDVKM. The cysteine opens and the phenylalanine closes a CDR3 of 14 amino acids. The retained sequence is limited to the CDR3, 42 bases, with the frame set at the first base. Between the V and J ends, shortened by 3 bases and 7 bases respectively, the junction contains 12 bases. The starting material was CD4+ or CD8+ T cells sorted from blood, obtained in a trial of the OX40 agonist ivuxolimab. This clonotype was sampled from an adult with an advanced solid tumor such as melanoma, head and neck, liver or kidney cancer. The sequence is built from TRBV28 and TRBJ1-4; a tentative D match to TRBD1 spans 5 bases. The bases are TGTGCCAGCAGTTTGCGGGGGTATGGTGAAAAACTGTTTTTT. Translation gives CASSLRGYGEKLFF. Reference TRBV28 and TRBJ1-4 genes cover what lies past the CDR3, so the full variable domain is DVKVTQSSRYLVKRTGEKVFLECVQDMDHENMFWYRQDPGLGLRLIYFSYDVKMKEKGDIPEGYSVSREKKERFSLILESASTNQTSMYLCASSLRGYGEKLFFGSGTQLSVL.